The entry below gives a single T cell receptor (beta chain) sequence along with its context. The antigen remains undetermined. The data were produced by immunoSEQ multiplex PCR, yet TCRdb's version contains in-frame clones alone and is incomplete. The repertoire holds about 10,000 clones, with approximately 70% as singletons. Deletions cut 3 bases from V and 5 bases from J, with 13 bases between. This CDR3 is built from 13 residues. Per the germline V gene, CDR1 is SQVTM and CDR2 is ANQGSEA. These data belong to a study of CD4+ T cells in melanoma. General study results and limits: In melanoma, neoantigen-specific CD4+ T cells reportedly differed in differentiation state. A reported correlation linked neoantigen-specific CD4+ T cells to CD8+, macrophage and B cell function.

The source is a human donor with melanoma. This chain links TRBV29-1 with TRBJ2-5; the D gene is possibly TRBD2 (5 bases). The specimen sequenced was cells from a culture (not recorded whether cultured in vitro). The CDR3 nucleotides are TGCAGCGTTGAGCTTGTTCAGCGGGAGACCCAGTACTTC. Translated, it gives CSVELVQRETQYF.